The clone carrying this TCR beta chain turned up a few times. Single cDNA molecules in the library carried unique molecular identifiers attached during preparation. In the original analysis: The number of TCRs in each sample had a median of approximately 90,000 and spanned roughly 23,224 to 750,000. TCRdb called the RACE reads again in MiXCR, with one record for every CDR3 protein. TCRdb assigned the V and J calls; the authors' analysis was not used. Of about 400,000 distinct CDR3 sequences in the sample, about 6.9% are singletons; the top ten hold 4.5% to 6%. Germline V lookup: CDR1 SGHKS, CDR2 YYEKEE (reference sequence). Unmatched junction bases numbered 11, after V lost 4 bases and J lost 4 bases. The CDR3 is 18 residues long. The data originate from a study of human T cells and chemical hapten exposure. Overall study: An area of 2 cm by 2 to 2.5 cm on upper inner arm skin received 2% DPC for sensitization.

The sample's time point: patch test 2, 6 weeks after DPC sensitization. As for treatment: therapeutic diphenylcyclopropenone sensitization with weekly scalp DPC. Total RNA was isolated from unfractionated whole blood. The sequence was obtained from a woman aged 18-29 years with alopecia areata. Some clones in this sample may be carry-over from other donors' samples. V and J are TRBV5-5 and TRBJ2-3; the match to TRBD2 covers 14 bases. The sample in question was whole blood, obtained in connection with sensitization to the hapten diphenylcyclopropenone (DPC). DNA for the CDR3: TGTGCCAGCAGCACCGGACTAGCGGGGGGAAGTGGAGCAGATACGCAGTATTTT. Translated, it gives CASSTGLAGGSGADTQYF.